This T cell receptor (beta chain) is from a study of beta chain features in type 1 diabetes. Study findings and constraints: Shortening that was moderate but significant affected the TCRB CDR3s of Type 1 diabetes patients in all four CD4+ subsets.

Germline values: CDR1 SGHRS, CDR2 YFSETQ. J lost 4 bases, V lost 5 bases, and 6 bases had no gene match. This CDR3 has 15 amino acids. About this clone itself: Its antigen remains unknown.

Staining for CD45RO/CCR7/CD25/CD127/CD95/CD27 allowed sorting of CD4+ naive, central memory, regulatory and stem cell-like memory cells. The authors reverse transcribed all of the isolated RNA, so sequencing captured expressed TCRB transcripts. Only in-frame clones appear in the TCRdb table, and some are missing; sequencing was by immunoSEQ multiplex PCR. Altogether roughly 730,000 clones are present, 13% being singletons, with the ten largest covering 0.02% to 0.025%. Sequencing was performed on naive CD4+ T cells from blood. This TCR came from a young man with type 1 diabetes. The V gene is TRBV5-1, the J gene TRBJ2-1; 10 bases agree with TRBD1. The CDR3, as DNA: TGCGCCAGCAGGCTCGGGACAGGGGCGTACAATGAGCAGTTCTTC. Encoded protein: CASRLGTGAYNEQFF.